A selection of T cell receptor beta chains follows, all from one sample in a study of cytomegalovirus exposure and HLA in healthy donors. The repertoire was sequenced with immunoSEQ multiplex PCR; TCRdb's copy has only in-frame clones and lacks some. The data contain about 160,000 clones, approximately 88% of them singletons. Material for sequencing was PBMCs. The receptors come from a man aged 25-45 years in good health and CMV-seronegative. The CDR3 runs from the conserved cysteine through the conserved F or W. Each record gives: D gene, CDR3 length, J gene, clone size, V gene, CDR3 protein, CDR3 DNA. A D gene is named only where the DNA matches it firmly. The listing skips clone size in some rows; elsewhere it reads once, few, many or a size class.

>NA|15|TRBJ2-7|NA|TRBV5-6
CASSPTRGLSYEQYF
TGTGCCAGCAGCCCCACCCGGGGTCTGTCCTACGAGCAGTACTTC
>TRBD2|15|TRBJ2-7|NA|TRBV9
CASSISGGPFYEQYF
TGTGCCAGCAGCATTAGCGGGGGACCCTTCTACGAGCAGTACTTC
>TRBD1|15|TRBJ1-1|once|TRBV18
CASSPSTGLNTEAFF
TGTGCCAGCTCACCTTCGACAGGGTTGAACACTGAAGCTTTCTTT
>TRBD1|13|TRBJ1-4|NA|TRBV6-6
CASKGATNEKLFF
TGTGCCAGCAAGGGGGCTACTAATGAAAAACTGTTTTTT
>NA|13|TRBJ1-1|NA|TRBV7-6
CASSRSPGTEAFF
TGTGCCAGCAGCCGTAGTCCCGGCACTGAAGCTTTCTTT
>TRBD2|15|TRBJ2-7|NA|TRBV4-1
CASSQFSSGSNEQYF
TGCGCCAGCAGCCAATTCTCTAGCGGGAGTAACGAGCAGTACTTC
>TRBD2|13|TRBJ2-7|NA|TRBV10-3
CAIGASGIPEQYF
TGTGCCATTGGGGCTAGCGGGATCCCCGAGCAGTACTTC
>NA|18|TRBJ2-5|NA|TRBV12-1
CASFPQAGTSGRRETQYF
TGTGCCAGCTTCCCGCAGGCGGGGACTAGCGGGAGGAGGGAGACCCAGTACTTC
>TRBD1|17|TRBJ2-2|NA|TRBV30
CAWSATQGARDTGELFF
TGTGCCTGGAGTGCGACCCAGGGGGCGCGAGACACCGGGGAGCTGTTTTTT
>TRBD1|14|TRBJ1-2|NA|TRBV4-2
CASSQEGRGQAGTF
TGTGCCAGCAGCCAAGAAGGCCGGGGACAGGCAGGCACCTTC
>NA|16|TRBJ2-7|few|TRBV19
CASSLTTPSRPYEQYF
TGTGCCAGTAGCCTGACGACTCCCAGCCGTCCCTACGAGCAGTACTTC
>TRBD1|15|TRBJ1-1|NA|TRBV5-1
CASSLVGGVNTEAFF
TGCGCCAGCAGCTTGGTAGGGGGCGTGAACACTGAAGCTTTCTTT
>NA|16|TRBJ2-7|NA|TRBV27
CASSLMGGPVSYEQYF
TGTGCCAGCAGTCTTATGGGGGGACCTGTCTCCTACGAGCAGTACTTC
>NA|15|TRBJ2-2|NA|TRBV6-5
CASSRRTMNTGELFF
TGTGCCAGCAGTCGACGGACTATGAACACCGGGGAGCTGTTTTTT
>TRBD1|14|TRBJ2-3|once|TRBV5-6
CASSFPGQADTQYF
TGTGCCAGCAGCTTCCCGGGACAGGCAGATACGCAGTATTTT
>NA|16|TRBJ2-2|few|TRBV7-7
CASSQVWVRGTGELFF
TGTGCCAGCAGCCAAGTATGGGTCAGGGGCACCGGGGAGCTGTTTTTT
>NA|12|TRBJ2-2|NA|TRBV11-1
CASRSRTGELFF
TGTGCCAGCAGATCCCGGACAGGGGAGCTGTTTTTT
>NA|13|TRBJ2-3|NA|TRBV2
CASDSTSTDTQYF
TGTGCCAGCGACAGCACTAGCACAGATACGCAGTATTTT
>NA|14|TRBJ2-3|NA|TRBV7-9
CASSSERGTDTQYF
TGTGCCAGCAGCTCAGAGCGGGGCACAGATACGCAGTATTTT
>NA|18|TRBJ2-7|NA|TRBV30
CAWSPEKGAGGSSYEQYF
TGTGCCTGGAGTCCGGAAAAGGGGGCGGGGGGCAGCTCCTACGAGCAGTACTTC
>TRBD1|14|TRBJ2-7|NA|TRBV19
CASRRDRVSYEQYF
TGTGCCAGTAGACGAGACAGGGTATCCTACGAGCAGTACTTC
>NA|13|TRBJ1-2|NA|TRBV27
CASSRRAGYGYTF
TGTGCCAGCAGTAGACGGGCGGGGTACGGCTACACCTTC
>TRBD1|13|TRBJ1-5|NA|TRBV6-6
CASSYGTGKPQHF
TGTGCCAGCAGTTACGGGACAGGGAAGCCCCAGCATTTT
>NA|15|TRBJ1-1|NA|TRBV30
CAWRTQGQGITEAFF
TGTGCCTGGAGGACTCAGGGGCAAGGGATCACTGAAGCTTTCTTT
>NA|16|TRBJ2-1|NA|TRBV4-1
CASSQRGQSSYNEQFF
TGCGCCAGCAGCCAAAGAGGACAGAGCTCCTACAATGAGCAGTTCTTC